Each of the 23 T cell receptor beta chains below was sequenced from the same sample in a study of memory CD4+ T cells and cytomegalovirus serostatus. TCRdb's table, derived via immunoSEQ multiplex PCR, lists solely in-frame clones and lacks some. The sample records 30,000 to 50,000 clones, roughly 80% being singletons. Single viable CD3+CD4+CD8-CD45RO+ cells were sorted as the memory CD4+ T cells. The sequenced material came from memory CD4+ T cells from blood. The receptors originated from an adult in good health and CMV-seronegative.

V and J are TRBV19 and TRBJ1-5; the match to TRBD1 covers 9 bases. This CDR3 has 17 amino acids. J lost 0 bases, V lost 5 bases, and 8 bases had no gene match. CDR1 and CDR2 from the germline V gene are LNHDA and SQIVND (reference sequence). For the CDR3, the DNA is TGTGCCAGTAGTGACACAGGGGGCGCACATAGCAATCAGCCCCAGCATTTT. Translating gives CASSDTGGAHSNQPQHF.

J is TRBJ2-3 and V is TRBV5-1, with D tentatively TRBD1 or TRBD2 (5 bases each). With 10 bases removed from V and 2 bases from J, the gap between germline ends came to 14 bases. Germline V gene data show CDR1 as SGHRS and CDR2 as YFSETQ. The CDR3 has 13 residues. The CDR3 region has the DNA TGCGCCGGGAGTCTGGGGGACACAGATACGCAGTATTTT. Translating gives CAGSLGDTDTQYF.

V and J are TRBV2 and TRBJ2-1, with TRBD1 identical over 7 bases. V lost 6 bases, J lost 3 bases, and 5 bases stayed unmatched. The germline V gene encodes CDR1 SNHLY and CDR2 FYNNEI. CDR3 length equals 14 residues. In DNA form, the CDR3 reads TGTGCCAGCAGCGCGGACAGGAACTACAATGAGCAGTTCTTC. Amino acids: CASSADRNYNEQFF.

CDR3 coding DNA: TGTGCCAGCAGCCTTAGGACAGAAAATTCACCCCTCCACTTT. It yields the protein CASSLRTENSPLHF. This rearrangement joins TRBV2 to TRBJ1-6; possible D gene TRBD1, 6 bases. CDR1 is SNHLY and CDR2 is FYNNEI in the germline V gene. V lost 6 bases and J 7 bases, leaving 13 bases between the germline ends. The CDR3 covers 14 residues.

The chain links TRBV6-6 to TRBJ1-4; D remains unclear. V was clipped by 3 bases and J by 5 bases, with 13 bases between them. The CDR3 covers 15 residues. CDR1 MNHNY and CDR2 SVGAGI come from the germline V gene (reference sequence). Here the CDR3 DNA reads TGTGCCAGCAGTTATTCCGCGGGAGGGAATGAAAAACTGTTTTTT. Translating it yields CASSYSAGGNEKLFF.

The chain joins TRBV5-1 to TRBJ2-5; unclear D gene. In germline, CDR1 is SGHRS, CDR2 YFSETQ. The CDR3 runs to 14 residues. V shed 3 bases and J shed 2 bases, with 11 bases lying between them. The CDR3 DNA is TGCGCCAGCAGCTCCAACCCGGTGCAAGAGACCCAGTACTTC. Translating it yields CASSSNPVQETQYF.

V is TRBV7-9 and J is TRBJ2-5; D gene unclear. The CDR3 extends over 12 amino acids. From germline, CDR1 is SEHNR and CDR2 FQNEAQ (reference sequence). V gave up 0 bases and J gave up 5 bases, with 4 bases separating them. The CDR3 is CASSLALETQYF. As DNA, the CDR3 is TGTGCCAGCAGCTTAGCTTTGGAGACCCAGTACTTC.

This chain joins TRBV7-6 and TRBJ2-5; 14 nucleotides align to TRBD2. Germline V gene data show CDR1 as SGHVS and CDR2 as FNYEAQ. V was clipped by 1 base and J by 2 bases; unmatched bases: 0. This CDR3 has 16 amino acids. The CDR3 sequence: CASSLGLAGGQETQYF. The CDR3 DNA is TGTGCCAGCAGCTTAGGACTAGCGGGGGGGCAAGAGACCCAGTACTTC.

CDR3 sequence: CATSRDIAQNYEQYF. CDR3 nucleotide sequence: TGTGCCACCAGCAGGGATATAGCGCAAAACTACGAGCAGTACTTC. The chain combines TRBV15 with TRBJ2-7, with D tentatively TRBD2 (5 bases). Trimming removed 3 bases at V and 3 bases at J, with 15 bases between. The V gene's germline CDR1 is LNHNV and CDR2 YYDKDF (reference sequence). The CDR3 totals 15 residues.

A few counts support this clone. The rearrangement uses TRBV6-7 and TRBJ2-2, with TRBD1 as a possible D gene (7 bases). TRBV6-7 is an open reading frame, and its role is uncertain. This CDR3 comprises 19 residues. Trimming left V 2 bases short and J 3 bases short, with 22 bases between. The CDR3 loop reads CASSYRLLSLRGDTGELFF. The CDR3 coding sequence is TGTGCCAGCAGTTACCGCCTCCTTTCTCTCAGGGGGGACACCGGGGAGCTGTTTTTT.

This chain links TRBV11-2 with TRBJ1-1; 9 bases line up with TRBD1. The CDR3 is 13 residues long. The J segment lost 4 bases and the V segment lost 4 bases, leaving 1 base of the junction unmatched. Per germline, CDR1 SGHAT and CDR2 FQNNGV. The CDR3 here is CASSSDRGTEAFF. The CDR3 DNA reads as TGTGCCAGCAGCTCGGACAGGGGCACTGAAGCTTTCTTT.

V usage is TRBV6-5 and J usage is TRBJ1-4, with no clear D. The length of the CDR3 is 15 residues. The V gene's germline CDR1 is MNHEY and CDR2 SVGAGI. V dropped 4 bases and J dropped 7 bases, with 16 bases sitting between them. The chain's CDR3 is CASSSTRDQGEKLFF. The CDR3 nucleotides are TGTGCCAGCAGTTCGACGAGGGATCAAGGTGAAAAACTGTTTTTT.

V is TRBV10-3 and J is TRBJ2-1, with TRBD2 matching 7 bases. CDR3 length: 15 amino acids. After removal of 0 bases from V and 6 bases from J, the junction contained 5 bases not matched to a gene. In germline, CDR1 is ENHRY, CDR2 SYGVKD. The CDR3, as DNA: TGTGCCATCAGTGAGTCCTGGTGGGGGGGCAATGAGCAGTTCTTC. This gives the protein CAISESWWGGNEQFF.

CDR3 sequence (DNA): TGTGCCTGGAGCCGGTGGGGCGAGCAGTACTTC. This translates into CAWSRWGEQYF. This chain joins TRBV30 and TRBJ2-5, with D uncertain. The tail of the sequence fits TRBJ2-7 better, so the J call may be wrong. Per the germline V gene, CDR1 is GTSNPN and CDR2 is SVGIG (reference sequence). CDR3 size: 11 residues.

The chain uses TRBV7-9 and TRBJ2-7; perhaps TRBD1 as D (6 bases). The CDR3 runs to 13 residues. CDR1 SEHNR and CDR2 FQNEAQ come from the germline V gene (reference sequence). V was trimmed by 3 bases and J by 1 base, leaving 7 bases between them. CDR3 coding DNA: TGTGCCAGCAGCTTCAGGGGATCCTACGAGCAGTACTTC. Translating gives CASSFRGSYEQYF. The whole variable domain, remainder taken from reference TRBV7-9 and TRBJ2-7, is DTGVSQNPRHKITKRGQNVTFRCDPISEHNRLYWYRQTLGQGPEFLTYFQNEAQLEKSRLLSDRFSAERPKGSFSTLEIQRTEQGDSAMYLCASSFRGSYEQYFGPGTRLTVT.

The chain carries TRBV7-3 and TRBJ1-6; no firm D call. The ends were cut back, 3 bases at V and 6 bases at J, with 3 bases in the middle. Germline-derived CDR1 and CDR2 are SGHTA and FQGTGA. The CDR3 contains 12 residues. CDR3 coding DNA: TGTGCCAGCAGCTTGGGTAATTCACCCCTCCACTTT. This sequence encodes CASSLGNSPLHF. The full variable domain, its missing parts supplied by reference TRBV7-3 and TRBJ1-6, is GAGVSQTPSNKVTEKGKYVELRCDPISGHTALYWYRQSLGQGPEFLIYFQGTGAADDSGLPNDRFFAVRPEGSVSTLKIQRTERGDSAVYLCASSLGNSPLHFGNGTRLTVT.

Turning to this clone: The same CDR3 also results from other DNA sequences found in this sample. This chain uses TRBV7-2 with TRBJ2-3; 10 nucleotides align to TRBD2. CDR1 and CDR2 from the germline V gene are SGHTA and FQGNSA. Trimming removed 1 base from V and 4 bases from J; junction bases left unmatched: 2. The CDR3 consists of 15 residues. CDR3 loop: CASSLVAGGSDTQYF. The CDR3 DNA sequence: TGTGCCAGCAGCTTAGTAGCGGGGGGCTCAGATACGCAGTATTTT.

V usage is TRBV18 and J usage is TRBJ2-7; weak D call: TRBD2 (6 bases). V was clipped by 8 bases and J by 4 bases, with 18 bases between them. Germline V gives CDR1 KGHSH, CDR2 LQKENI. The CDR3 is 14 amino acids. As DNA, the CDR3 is TGTGCCAGCCCCCGGGGGTACAAATCATACGAGCAGTACTTC. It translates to CASPRGYKSYEQYF.

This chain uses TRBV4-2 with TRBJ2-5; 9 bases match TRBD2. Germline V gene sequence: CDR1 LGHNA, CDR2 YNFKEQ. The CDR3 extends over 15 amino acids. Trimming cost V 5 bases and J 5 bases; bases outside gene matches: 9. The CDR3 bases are TGTGCCAGCAGCTCAAAGGCTAGCGGGGTGGAGACCCAGTACTTC. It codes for CASSSKASGVETQYF.

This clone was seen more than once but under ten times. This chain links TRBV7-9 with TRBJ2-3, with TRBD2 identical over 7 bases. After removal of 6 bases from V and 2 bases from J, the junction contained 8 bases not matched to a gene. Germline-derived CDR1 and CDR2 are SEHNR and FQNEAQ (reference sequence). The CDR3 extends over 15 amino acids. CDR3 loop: CASRPIAGFTDTQYF. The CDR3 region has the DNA TGTGCCAGCAGACCTATAGCGGGTTTCACAGATACGCAGTATTTT.

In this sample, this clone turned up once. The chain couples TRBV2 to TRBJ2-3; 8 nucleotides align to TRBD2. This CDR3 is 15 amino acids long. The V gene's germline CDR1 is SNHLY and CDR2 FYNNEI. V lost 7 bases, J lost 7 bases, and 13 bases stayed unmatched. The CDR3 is CASTGRGLVEYTQYF. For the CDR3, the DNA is TGTGCCAGCACCGGAAGGGGACTAGTTGAGTATACGCAGTATTTT. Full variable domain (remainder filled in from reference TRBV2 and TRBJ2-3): EPEVTQTPSHQVTQMGQEVILRCVPISNHLYFYWYRQILGQKVEFLVSFYNNEISEKSEIFDDQFSVERPDGSNFTLKIRSTKLEDSAMYFCASTGRGLVEYTQYFGPGTRLTVL.

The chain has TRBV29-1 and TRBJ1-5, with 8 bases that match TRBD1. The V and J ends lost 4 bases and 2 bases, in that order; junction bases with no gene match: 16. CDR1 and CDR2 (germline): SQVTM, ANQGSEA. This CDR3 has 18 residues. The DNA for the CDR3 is TGCAGCGTTGCTGGGGTACAGGGGGACTTTGCGGGCAATCAGCCCCAGCATTTT. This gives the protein CSVAGVQGDFAGNQPQHF.

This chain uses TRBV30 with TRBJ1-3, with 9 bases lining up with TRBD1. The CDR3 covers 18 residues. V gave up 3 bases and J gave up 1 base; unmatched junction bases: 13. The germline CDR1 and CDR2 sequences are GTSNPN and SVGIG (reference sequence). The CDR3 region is CAWRTETGGSGSGNTIYF. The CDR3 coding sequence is TGTGCCTGGAGAACCGAGACAGGGGGATCCGGATCTGGAAACACCATATATTTT.